This TCR beta chain originates from a study of Graves' ophthalmopathy and Graves' hyperthyroidism. RNA transcripts provided the template for amplifying TCR beta CDR3 regions. Investigators did first-round RT-PCR with HTBI primers, then second-round multiplex PCR. TCRdb fed the multiplex PCR reads into MiXCR, producing one record per CDR3 protein. The sample yields hundreds of thousands of distinct CDR3 sequences, approximately 21% seen once. Stable hyperthyroid donors showed no ophthalmopathy during 18 months follow-up. Enrollment excluded any patients with other autoimmune diseases, uncontrolled infections, pregnancy or lactation. Physicians reached a diagnosis by relying on clinical symptoms, serum thyroxine, TRAb, thyroid ultrasound and orbital computed tomography. In its sample, this clonotype was seen a few times. The antigen remains undetermined. CDR1 MDHEN and CDR2 SYDVKM come from the germline V gene. The CDR3 runs 13 residues. Trimming took 6 bases from V and 6 from J, leaving 15 bases between them.

Study-wide results and caveats: Appearing in blood as well were most expanded thyroid clonotypes above 0.001 frequency.

The specimen was peripheral blood. The chain links TRBV28 to TRBJ2-7; D unresolved. The source is a woman aged 18-29 years with stable Graves' hyperthyroidism. Some clones in this sample may be carry-over from other donors' samples. The CDR3 DNA reads TGTGCCAGCAGCCTACCTTTTGTTTCCGAGCAGTACTTC. Its translation is CASSLPFVSEQYF.